This T cell receptor beta chain was retrieved from a study of cytomegalovirus exposure and HLA in healthy donors. Across the study: Among 150 million to 200 million T cells, an earlier analysis found 90 million to 130 million unique TCR beta sequences. Early released data comprised tens of millions of unique TCRs from HLA-typed donors.

The ends were cut back, 4 bases at V and 3 bases at J, with 17 bases in the middle. The CDR3 runs to 16 residues. Germline lookup yields CDR1 MGHRA and CDR2 YSYEKL. The primer mix had 60 Vbeta and 13 Jbeta primers. Assay used: immunoSEQ multiplex PCR; TCRdb lists only in-frame clones, some missing. The sample lists approximately 130,000 clones, under 85% occurring once. Study observations and caveats: In a later analysis, across HLA loci, associated TCR counts were highest for DRB1, lowest for HLA-C. A later analysis reportedly found that, within productive TCRs, an Asian-associated ancestry cluster had fewer N-insertions than the mean observed across the roughly 700 donors.

About this clone itself: The antigen remains unidentified.

The sequencing input was PBMCs. The sequence was obtained from a man aged 25-45 years in good health and CMV-seronegative. This chain joins TRBV4-1 and TRBJ2-3; TRBD2 might be the D (5 bases). CDR3 nucleotides: TGCGCCAGCAGCCCATCCCCGGGGAGTAGGACAGATACGCAGTATTTT. This gives the protein CASSPSPGSRTDTQYF.